The source of this T cell receptor (beta chain) is a study of OX40 agonist ivuxolimab in advanced cancers. The length of the CDR3 is 15 residues. Per the germline V gene, CDR1 is MNHNY and CDR2 is SVGAGI (reference sequence). The trim removed 6 bases at V and 4 bases at J, leaving 11 bases unmatched. Peripheral blood came from all dose cohorts at three timepoints. Repertoires were generated with immunoSEQ multiplex PCR, while TCRdb's copy carries only in-frame clones and drops some. This table holds fewer than 70,000 clones, around 84% found once. The sample in question was CD4+ or CD8+ T cells sorted from blood, obtained in a trial of the OX40 agonist ivuxolimab. The chain combines TRBV6-6 with TRBJ1-2; 7 nucleotides match TRBD1. The receptor was isolated from an adult with an advanced solid tumor such as melanoma, head and neck, liver or kidney cancer. CDR3 sequence reads: CASSPSATGAYGYTF. The CDR3 coding sequence is TGTGCCAGCAGCCCCAGTGCCACAGGGGCCTATGGCTACACCTTC.